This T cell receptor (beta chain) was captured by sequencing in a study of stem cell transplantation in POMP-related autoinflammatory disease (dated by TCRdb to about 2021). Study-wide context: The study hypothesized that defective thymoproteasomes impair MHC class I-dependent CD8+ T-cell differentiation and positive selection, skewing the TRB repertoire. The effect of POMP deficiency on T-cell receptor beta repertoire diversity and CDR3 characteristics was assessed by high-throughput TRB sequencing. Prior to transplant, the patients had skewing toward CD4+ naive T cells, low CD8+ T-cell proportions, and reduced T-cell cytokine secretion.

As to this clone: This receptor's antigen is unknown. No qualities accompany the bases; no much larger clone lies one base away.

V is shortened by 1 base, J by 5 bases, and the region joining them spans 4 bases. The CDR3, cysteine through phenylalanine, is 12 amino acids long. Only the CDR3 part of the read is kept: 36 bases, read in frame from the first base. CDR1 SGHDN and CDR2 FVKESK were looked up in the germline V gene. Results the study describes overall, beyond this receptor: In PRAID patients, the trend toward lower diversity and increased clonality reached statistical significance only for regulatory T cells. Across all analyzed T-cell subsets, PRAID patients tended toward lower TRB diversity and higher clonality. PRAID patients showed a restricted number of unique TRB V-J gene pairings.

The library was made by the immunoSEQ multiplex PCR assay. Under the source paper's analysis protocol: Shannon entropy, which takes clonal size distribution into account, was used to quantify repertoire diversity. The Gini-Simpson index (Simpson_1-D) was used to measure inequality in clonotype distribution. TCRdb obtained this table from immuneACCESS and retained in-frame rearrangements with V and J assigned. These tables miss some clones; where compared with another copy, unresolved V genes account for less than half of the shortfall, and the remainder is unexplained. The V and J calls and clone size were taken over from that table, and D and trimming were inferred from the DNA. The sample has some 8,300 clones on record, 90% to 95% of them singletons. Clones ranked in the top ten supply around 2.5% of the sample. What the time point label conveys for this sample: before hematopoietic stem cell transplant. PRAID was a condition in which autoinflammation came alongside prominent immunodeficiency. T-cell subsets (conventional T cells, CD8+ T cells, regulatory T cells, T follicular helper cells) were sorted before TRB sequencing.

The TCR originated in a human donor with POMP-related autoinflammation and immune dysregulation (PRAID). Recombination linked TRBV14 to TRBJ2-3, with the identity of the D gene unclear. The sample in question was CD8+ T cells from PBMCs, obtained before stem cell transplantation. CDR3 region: CASSQVRDTQYF. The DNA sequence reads TGTGCCAGCAGCCAAGTCAGAGATACGCAGTATTTT.